The clone carrying this TCR beta chain occurred once. The CDR3 runs to 17 residues. Germline-derived CDR1 and CDR2 are LNHNV and YYDKDF (reference sequence). V lost 3 bases and J lost 4, with 21 bases in between. Per the study methods: Reference gene primers were amplified, and this amplification served to estimate nucleated cell counts. Libraries were prepared by immunoSEQ multiplex PCR; TCRdb keeps only in-frame clonotypes and omits some of them. The V and J calls and the clone size are those of that table, but D and trimming were determined from the DNA. The sample lists approximately 240,000 clones; more than 60% were seen once. The sample belongs to a study of blood T cell repertoires in COVID-19. As for the study in general: COVID-19 samples, acute and convalescent, were from the United States, Italy and Spain. T cells, B-cell-depleted T cells, or PBMCs supplied cDNA or gDNA.

The material sequenced was peripheral blood. The receptor was derived from a woman aged 40 to 50 with active or convalescent COVID-19. This chain joins TRBV15 and TRBJ1-1; D gene ambiguous. CDR3 residues: CATSSHHGVQDATEAFF. CDR3 DNA sequence: TGTGCCACCAGCAGCCACCACGGGGTCCAAGATGCCACTGAAGCTTTCTTT.